A selection of T cell receptor beta chains follows, all from one sample in a study of blood T cell repertoires in COVID-19. Sequenced by immunoSEQ multiplex PCR; TCRdb stores in-frame clones only, minus some. The data show some 87,000 clones, roughly 90% seen once. Sequencing used peripheral blood. These receptors were collected from a human donor with COVID-19, enrolled during active disease. The donor label of this sample is uncertain. CDR3s leave out the opening cysteine and the closing phenylalanine or tryptophan. Part of the rows lack a size; the others show once, few, many or a class for expanded clones.

CDR3: ASSDRGDTQY; V: TRBV2; size: .; J: TRBJ2-3
CDR3: ASSSDTV; V: TRBV7-6; size: .; J: TRBJ1-2
CDR3: ASSKNGTGTNNEKLF; V: TRBV21-1; size: .; J: TRBJ1-4
CDR3: ASSFQGSTEAF; V: TRBV11-2; size: .; J: TRBJ1-1
CDR3: ASAKMGARETQY; V: TRBV6-5; size: .; J: TRBJ2-5
CDR3: SASGQASGNTIY; V: TRBV29-1; size: .; J: TRBJ1-3
CDR3: SARQVNGYT; V: TRBV20-1; size: .; J: TRBJ1-2
CDR3: ASSLDSEAF; V: TRBV5-6; size: .; J: TRBJ1-1
CDR3: ASSEGQGVSYGYT; V: TRBV10-2; size: .; J: TRBJ1-2
CDR3: ASSYSVQGQNGYT; V: TRBV6-5; size: .; J: TRBJ1-2
CDR3: ASSMGQNQPQH; V: TRBV19; size: once; J: TRBJ1-5
CDR3: ASSRPGQGWGGYT; V: TRBV6-5; size: .; J: TRBJ1-2
CDR3: ASSQHRAYGYT; V: TRBV3-1/TRBV3-2; size: .; J: TRBJ1-2
CDR3: ASSPGQNNQPQH; V: TRBV18; size: .; J: TRBJ1-5
CDR3: ASSLARGGLDTQY; V: TRBV7-9; size: .; J: TRBJ2-3
CDR3: ASSVGQGVVNEKLF; V: TRBV9; size: .; J: TRBJ1-4
CDR3: ASSVTSTGPTEAF; V: TRBV19; size: .; J: TRBJ1-1
CDR3: ASSGTGGDIDYGYT; V: TRBV3-1/TRBV3-2; size: .; J: TRBJ1-2
CDR3: ASSLSAGGPNYGYT; V: TRBV27; size: .; J: TRBJ1-2
CDR3: SASVSRANYGYT; V: TRBV20-1; size: .; J: TRBJ1-2
CDR3: ASSLRTRALNSPLH; V: TRBV13; size: once; J: TRBJ1-6
CDR3: AISGYGQGEEETQY; V: TRBV10-3; size: .; J: TRBJ2-5
CDR3: ASSQVSRGASGNTIY; V: TRBV3-1/TRBV3-2; size: .; J: TRBJ1-3
CDR3: ASSQTTGGKT; V: TRBV3-1/TRBV3-2; size: .; J: TRBJ1-2
CDR3: ASSFEVADTQY; V: TRBV5-1; size: .; J: TRBJ2-3
CDR3: ASSLGPTGPNEQF; V: TRBV5-4; size: .; J: TRBJ2-1
CDR3: ASSSDRAPSTDTQY; V: TRBV6-5; size: .; J: TRBJ2-3
CDR3: ASSEERADTQY; V: TRBV2; size: .; J: TRBJ2-3
CDR3: ASSGGGQYGYT; V: TRBV6-5; size: .; J: TRBJ1-2
CDR3: ASSPRRGLNTEAF; V: TRBV19; size: .; J: TRBJ1-1
CDR3: ASSYSQGTDTQY; V: TRBV6-5; size: .; J: TRBJ2-3
CDR3: ASSTVADEQY; V: TRBV13; size: .; J: TRBJ2-7
CDR3: AIRDSNSPLH; V: TRBV10-3; size: .; J: TRBJ1-6
CDR3: ASSPPLAGRTDTQY; V: TRBV5-1; size: .; J: TRBJ2-3
CDR3: ASSLGQGDYGYT; V: TRBV5-1; size: .; J: TRBJ1-2
CDR3: ASSKLAGGADTQY; V: TRBV6-5; size: .; J: TRBJ2-3
CDR3: SVIEWETQY; V: TRBV29-1; size: .; J: TRBJ2-5
CDR3: ASSFPASSGSKTQY; V: TRBV7-2; size: .; J: TRBJ2-5
CDR3: ASSYGGQGLNEQF; V: TRBV6-6; size: .; J: TRBJ2-1
CDR3: ASSFPDRGMAEAF; V: TRBV5-5; size: .; J: TRBJ1-1
CDR3: ASREGEGLSGANVLT; V: TRBV28; size: .; J: TRBJ2-6
CDR3: ASSLAGGANYGYT; V: TRBV7-3; size: .; J: TRBJ1-2
CDR3: AWSIIREGQY; V: TRBV30; size: .; J: TRBJ2-7
CDR3: ASSTRGAGGYT; V: TRBV7-9; size: .; J: TRBJ1-2
CDR3: ASIPGGATNEKLF; V: TRBV19; size: .; J: TRBJ1-4